These T cell receptor beta chains were read from a single sample in a study of T cells in Graves' hyperthyroidism and ophthalmopathy. MiXCR, applied by TCRdb to the multiplex PCR reads, yields one record per CDR3 protein. This sample carries roughly 300,000 distinct CDR3 sequences, less than 30% of them seen once, and the ten largest clones take about a quarter. Input material: blood. These receptors came from a man in his forties with Graves' hyperthyroidism that later progressed to Graves' ophthalmopathy. The CDR3 runs from the conserved cysteine through the conserved F or W. A D gene is named only where the DNA matches it firmly. Part of the rows lack a size; the others show once, few, many or a class for expanded clones.

j_call v_call clone_size d_call cdr3_nt cdr3_aa
TRBJ2-2 TRBV9 - - TGTGCCAGCAGAGGTACAGGGCCCGGGGAGCTGTTTTTT CASRGTGPGELFF
TRBJ2-7 TRBV2 many TRBD1 TGTGCCAGCGGAGTGCTACAGGGGGACGAGCAGTACTTC CASGVLQGDEQYF
TRBJ1-6 TRBV12-3/TRBV12-4 many - TGTGCCAGCAGTTTGGGGAGGGTGTCCCTCCACTTT CASSLGRVSLHF
TRBJ1-2 TRBV30 many - TGTGCCTGGAGTAGACCCCTTAGGGGGGGCCCGGAAAAAGGCTACACCTTC CAWSRPLRGGPEKGYTF
TRBJ2-4 TRBV28 - TRBD1 TGTGCCAGCAGTTCCTCGGGACAGGGGAAAAACATTCAGTACTTC CASSSSGQGKNIQYF
TRBJ1-2 TRBV4-3 once - TGCGCCAGCAGCCAAGAAGGGAGCTCCTATGGCTACACCTTC CASSQEGSSYGYTF
TRBJ2-7 TRBV20-1 many - TGCAGTGCTAGAGATAGACACCTTTGGGGGGACGAGCAGTACTTC CSARDRHLWGDEQYF
TRBJ1-2 TRBV24-1 many - TGTGCCACCAACGACGAGGGCGACTATGGCTACACCTTC CATNDEGDYGYTF
TRBJ1-1 TRBV24-1 once TRBD1 TGTGCCACCAGGGGACAGAGTAACACTGAAGCTTTCTTT CATRGQSNTEAFF
TRBJ1-3 TRBV19 many - TGTGCCAGTATCCCTGTCCCCAGGAGCTCTGGAAACACCATATATTTT CASIPVPRSSGNTIYF
TRBJ2-6 TRBV7-8 many TRBD1 TGTGCCAGCAGCTTAGATGGGACAGGGGGCGCTGGGGCCAACGTCCTGACTTTC CASSLDGTGGAGANVLTF
TRBJ2-7 TRBV24-1 - TRBD2 TGTGCCACCAGTGATGGACTAGCGGGAGGGCCGTACGAGCAGTACTTC CATSDGLAGGPYEQYF
TRBJ2-5 TRBV19 many TRBD1 TGTGCCAGTAACTCGGGACAGGGTTTGGGAGAGACCCAGTACTTC CASNSGQGLGETQYF